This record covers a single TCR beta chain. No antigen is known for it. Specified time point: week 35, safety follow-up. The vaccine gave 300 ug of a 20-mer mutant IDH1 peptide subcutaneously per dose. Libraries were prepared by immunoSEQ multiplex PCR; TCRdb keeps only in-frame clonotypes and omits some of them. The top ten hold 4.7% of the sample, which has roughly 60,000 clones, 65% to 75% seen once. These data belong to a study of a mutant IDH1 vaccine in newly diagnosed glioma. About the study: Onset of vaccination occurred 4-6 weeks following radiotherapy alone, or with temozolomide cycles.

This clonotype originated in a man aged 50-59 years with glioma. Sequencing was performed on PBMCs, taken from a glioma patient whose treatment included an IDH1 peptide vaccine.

The CDR3 loop is CASSPQEGHTEAFF. The CDR3 bases are TGTGCCAGCTCACCACAGGAGGGCCACACTGAAGCTTTCTTT. V gene TRBV18 combines with J gene TRBJ1-1; the D is unclear. Germline V lookup: CDR1 KGHSH, CDR2 LQKENI. Trimming shortened V by 1 base and J by 3 bases, and 9 bases separated the two germline ends. CDR3 size: 14 residues.